One T cell receptor (beta chain) is described in this entry. No antigen is known for it. The data stem from a study of T cell responses to AZD1222 COVID-19 vaccine. Findings of the study overall: Clonal diversity may have been underestimated in mostly white British donors. Scientists sampled the repertoires only once the peak T cell response had passed.

J was trimmed by 7 bases and V by 2 bases; bases with no gene match: 4. CDR1 is LGHDT, CDR2 YNNKEL, per germline (reference sequence). CDR3 length equals 14 residues. TCRdb's table, derived via immunoSEQ multiplex PCR, lists solely in-frame clones and lacks some. The sample contains more than 85,000 clones, around 90% of which appear only once. The clonotype originates from an adult who received the AZD1222 COVID-19 vaccine. The specimen comprised peripheral blood, sampled 28 days after the second AZD1222 dose. The chain has TRBV3-1 (or the pseudogene TRBV3-2) and TRBJ1-5, with 8 bases lining up with TRBD1. The DNA for the CDR3 is TGTGCCAGCAGCCAACAGGGGGCAGGGCAGCCCCAGCATTTT. It translates to CASSQQGAGQPQHF.